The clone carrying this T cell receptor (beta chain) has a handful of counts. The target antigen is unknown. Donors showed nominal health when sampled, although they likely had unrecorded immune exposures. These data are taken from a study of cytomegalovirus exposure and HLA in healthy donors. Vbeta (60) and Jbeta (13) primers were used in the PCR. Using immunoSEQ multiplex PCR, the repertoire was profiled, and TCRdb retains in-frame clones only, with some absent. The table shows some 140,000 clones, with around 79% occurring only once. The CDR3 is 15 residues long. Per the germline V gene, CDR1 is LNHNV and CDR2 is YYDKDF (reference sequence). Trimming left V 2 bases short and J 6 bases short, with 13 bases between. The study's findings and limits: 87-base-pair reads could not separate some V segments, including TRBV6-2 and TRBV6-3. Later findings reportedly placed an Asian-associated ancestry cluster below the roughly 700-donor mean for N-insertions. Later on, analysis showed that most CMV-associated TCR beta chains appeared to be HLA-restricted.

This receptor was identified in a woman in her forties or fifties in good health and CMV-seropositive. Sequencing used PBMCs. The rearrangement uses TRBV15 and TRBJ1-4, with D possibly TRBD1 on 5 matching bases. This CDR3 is CATSRLGREDEKLFF. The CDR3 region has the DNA TGTGCCACCAGCAGACTGGGCAGGGAGGATGAAAAACTGTTTTTT.